One and the same sample provided the 32 T cell receptor beta chains below, sequenced in a study of cytomegalovirus exposure and HLA in healthy donors. PCR involved 60 Vbeta and 13 Jbeta primers. Assay used: immunoSEQ multiplex PCR; TCRdb lists only in-frame clones, some missing. The sample lists about 200,000 clones, more than 65% occurring once. Sequenced: PBMCs. These receptors were obtained from a woman aged 25 to 45 in good health and CMV-seronegative.

J is TRBJ1-1 and V is TRBV7-2; 12 bases fit TRBD1. The CDR3 extends over 17 amino acids. With V trimmed by 1 base and J by 4 bases, 7 bases remained unmatched. Germline CDR1 SGHTA, CDR2 FQGNSA. The CDR3 region is CASSLGRGQGAVTEAFF. As DNA, the CDR3 is TGTGCCAGCAGCTTAGGAAGGGGACAGGGGGCGGTCACTGAAGCTTTCTTT.

The rearrangement links TRBV6-1 to TRBJ1-3; no definite D call. The CDR3 is 13 residues long. Trimming took 8 bases from V and 3 from J, leaving 11 bases between them. In germline, CDR1 is MNHNS, CDR2 SASEGT. Here the CDR3 DNA reads TGTGCCAGCCCATCAAGCGGTGGAAACACCATATATTTT. Amino acid sequence: CASPSSGGNTIYF.

The chain couples TRBV9 to TRBJ2-1, with 14 bases aligning to TRBD2. The CDR3 covers 19 residues. Germline V gene sequence: CDR1 SGDLS, CDR2 YYNGEE. J lost 4 bases, V lost 0 bases, and 9 bases had no gene match. Here the CDR3 reads CASSVGRTSGRNTYNEQFF. The DNA of the CDR3 is TGTGCCAGCAGCGTAGGAAGGACTAGCGGGAGGAATACTTACAATGAGCAGTTCTTC.

The rearrangement links TRBV19 to TRBJ2-1, with TRBD2 matching 9 bases. This CDR3 has 16 amino acids. Per germline, CDR1 LNHDA and CDR2 SQIVND (reference sequence). The V segment lost 4 bases and the J segment 6 bases; nucleotides outside the gene matches: 10. The CDR3 spells CASSRDSGRPTNEQFF. In DNA, the CDR3 is TGTGCCAGTAGTAGAGACAGCGGGAGGCCAACCAATGAGCAGTTCTTC.

The V and J genes are TRBV7-2 and TRBJ1-2, with a tentative D call TRBD1 (6 bases). The CDR3 extends over 11 amino acids. In germline, CDR1 is SGHTA, CDR2 FQGNSA. V was shortened by 8 bases and J by 5 bases, with 9 bases between the two germline ends. The chain's CDR3 is CASGTGYGYTF. CDR3 bases: TGTGCCAGCGGAACAGGGTATGGCTACACCTTC.

V and J are TRBV9 and TRBJ2-1; D is unresolved. This CDR3 contains 14 residues. CDR1 and CDR2 from the germline V gene are SGDLS and YYNGEE. V was cut by 3 bases and J by 3 bases, with 10 bases left in between. This chain's CDR3 is CASSAWADYNEQFF. The CDR3 DNA follows: TGTGCCAGCAGCGCCTGGGCAGACTACAATGAGCAGTTCTTC. Full variable domain (remainder filled in from reference TRBV9 and TRBJ2-1): DSGVTQTPKHLITATGQRVTLRCSPRSGDLSVYWYQQSLDQGLQFLIQYYNGEERAKGNILERFSAQQFPDLHSELNLSSLELGDSALYFCASSAWADYNEQFFGPGTRLTVL.

The chain employs TRBV18 and TRBJ2-1, with D possibly being TRBD1 (5 bases). The CDR3 runs 14 residues. CDR1 and CDR2 (germline): KGHSH, LQKENI. The germline V and J ends were trimmed by 1 base and 3 bases, with 7 bases remaining between them. CDR3 in amino acids: CASSPQGLYNEQFF. CDR3 nucleotide sequence: TGTGCCAGCTCACCACAGGGGCTCTACAATGAGCAGTTCTTC.

The rearrangement joins TRBV6-6 to TRBJ2-3, with D maybe TRBD2 (6 bases). Germline V gene sequence: CDR1 MNHNY, CDR2 SVGAGI (reference sequence). There are 15 residues in the CDR3. The germline V and J ends were trimmed by 6 bases and 4 bases, with 17 bases remaining between them. The CDR3 nucleotides read TGTGCCAGCAGGAGGGTGGCGGGGAGCCCAGATACGCAGTATTTT. It specifies CASRRVAGSPDTQYF.

The CDR3 loop is CASSLDAGDYGYTF. The CDR3 DNA reads TGTGCCAGCAGCTTGGACGCAGGGGACTATGGCTACACCTTC. This rearrangement joins TRBV5-5 to TRBJ1-2, with a weak D call TRBD1 (6 bases). The CDR3 is 14 residues long. V was clipped by 0 bases and J by 3 bases, with 9 bases between them. The germline gives CDR1 SGHKS, CDR2 YYEKEE (reference sequence).

For this clone: Its ends do not fully match the called genes, so a read error is possible. The rearrangement links TRBV5-1 to TRBJ2-6; D possibly corresponds to TRBD1 (5 bases). There are 16 residues in the CDR3. Germline-derived CDR1 and CDR2 are SGHRS and YFSETQ. CDR3 nucleotide sequence: TGCGCCTGCAGAGTGTGGCAGGGAACGGGGGCCAACGTCCTGACTTTC. Its translation: CACRVWQGTGANVLTF.

The chain is built from TRBV13 and TRBJ2-7; 16 positions agree with TRBD2. Germline V gene data show CDR1 as PRHDT and CDR2 as FYEKMQ (reference sequence). The CDR3 contains 18 residues. V gave up 5 bases and J gave up 2 bases; unmatched junction bases: 9. The CDR3 DNA reads TGTGCCAGCAGCCCGGGACTAGCGGGAGGGGGAAACACCTACGAGCAGTACTTC. This sequence encodes CASSPGLAGGGNTYEQYF.

The chain has TRBV28 and TRBJ1-2, with a tentative D call TRBD1 (5 bases). CDR1 MDHEN and CDR2 SYDVKM come from the germline V gene. The CDR3 loop spans 12 amino acids. With 7 bases removed from V and 7 bases from J, the gap between germline ends came to 13 bases. CDR3 nucleotide sequence: TGTGCCAGCACGGGGGGTATTATTGGCTACACCTTC. Translated: CASTGGIIGYTF.

This clone was observed once. The genes are TRBV11-2 and TRBJ2-7, with D possibly being TRBD1 (6 bases). Trimming pared 1 base from V and 4 bases from J, leaving 11 bases between. Looked up from germline, CDR1 is SGHAT and CDR2 is FQNNGV. The CDR3 extends over 14 amino acids. CDR3 in amino acids: CASSLVQGKYEQYF. The DNA for the CDR3 is TGTGCCAGCAGCTTAGTACAGGGAAAGTACGAGCAGTACTTC.

The gene calls are TRBV11-2 and TRBJ2-7, with 7 bases fitting TRBD2. This CDR3 region has 15 residues. Per germline, CDR1 SGHAT and CDR2 FQNNGV. V was pared by 6 bases and J by 4 bases, with 12 bases of the junction left unmatched. CDR3 loop: CASRSLAGSLYEQYF. In DNA, the CDR3 is TGTGCCAGCAGGTCGTTAGCGGGTTCTTTATACGAGCAGTACTTC.

The rearrangement joins TRBV7-2 to TRBJ1-1; possible D gene TRBD1, 6 bases. Between the trimmed V and J ends, which lost 2 bases and 5 bases, there was a span of 21 bases. The CDR3 is 17 residues long. From germline, CDR1 is SGHTA and CDR2 FQGNSA. CDR3 region: CASSLRGASGVGTEAFF. CDR3 in DNA: TGTGCCAGCAGCTTAAGGGGGGCTAGCGGGGTAGGTACTGAAGCTTTCTTT.

This rearrangement joins TRBV10-1 to TRBJ2-7; D is unclear. The V gene lost 4 bases and the J gene lost 1 base, with 8 bases spanning the gap. CDR3 size: 13 residues. Per the germline V gene, CDR1 is WNHNN and CDR2 is SYGVQD (reference sequence). The CDR3 DNA follows: TGCGCCAGCAGTGTCCAATCATCCTACGAGCAGTACTTC. Translated: CASSVQSSYEQYF.

The chain recombines TRBV2 with TRBJ2-7; the D gene is possibly TRBD2 (5 bases). The CDR3 contains 17 residues. V was shortened by 0 bases and J by 3 bases, with 18 bases between the two germline ends. Germline lookup yields CDR1 SNHLY and CDR2 FYNNEI. The CDR3 loop reads CASSEAGTRSGSYEQYF. The DNA of the CDR3 is TGTGCCAGCAGTGAAGCGGGTACAAGGTCGGGAAGCTACGAGCAGTACTTC. The variable domain in full, with the rest retrieved from reference TRBV2 and TRBJ2-7, is EPEVTQTPSHQVTQMGQEVILRCVPISNHLYFYWYRQILGQKVEFLVSFYNNEISEKSEIFDDQFSVERPDGSNFTLKIRSTKLEDSAMYFCASSEAGTRSGSYEQYFGPGTRLTVT.

V usage is TRBV15 and J usage is TRBJ1-1; D is uncertain. The CDR3 runs 14 residues. CDR1 is LNHNV, CDR2 YYDKDF, per germline (reference sequence). Trimming took off 0 bases at V and 9 bases at J, with 14 bases between the two ends. CDR3 in amino acids: CATSRERGPRKAFF. CDR3 sequence (DNA): TGTGCCACCAGCAGAGAGAGAGGGCCACGTAAAGCTTTCTTT.

Concerning this clone: The sample holds other DNA sequences that translate to the same CDR3. This rearrangement joins TRBV7-2 to TRBJ2-3; D ambiguous. V gave up 4 bases and J gave up 3 bases, with 5 bases separating them. This CDR3 has 12 amino acids. Germline V gene sequence: CDR1 SGHTA, CDR2 FQGNSA. Here the CDR3 DNA reads TGTGCCAGCAGCTCGAGGACAGATACGCAGTATTTT. It yields the protein CASSSRTDTQYF.

This chain links TRBV2 with TRBJ2-1; a weak D match, TRBD2 (5 bases). The CDR3 loop spans 15 amino acids. Germline lookup yields CDR1 SNHLY and CDR2 FYNNEI. The germline V and J ends were trimmed by 3 bases and 5 bases, with 14 bases remaining between them. The CDR3 protein is CASSEGIPRDNEQFF. The CDR3 DNA sequence: TGTGCCAGCAGTGAGGGAATCCCGAGGGACAATGAGCAGTTCTTC.

The rearrangement uses TRBV30 and TRBJ1-4; a weak D match, TRBD1 (5 bases). Trimming left V 3 bases short and J 6 bases short, with 14 bases between. The CDR3 covers 14 residues. CDR1 and CDR2 (germline): GTSNPN, SVGIG (reference sequence). The DNA for the CDR3 is TGTGCCTGGAGGTTGCCAGGGCCAGATGAAAAACTGTTTTTT. Protein product: CAWRLPGPDEKLFF.

The chain carries TRBV5-1 and TRBJ1-2, with a tentative D call TRBD1 (5 bases). The CDR3 has 14 amino acids. V was clipped by 2 bases and J by 0 bases, with 8 bases between them. From germline, CDR1 is SGHRS and CDR2 YFSETQ. In nucleotides, the CDR3 is TGCGCCAGCAGCTTAACAGGCACTAACTATGGCTACACCTTC. It yields the protein CASSLTGTNYGYTF.

The chain joins TRBV5-1 to TRBJ2-7; 11 bases line up with TRBD1. Unmatched junction bases numbered 6, after V lost 1 base and J lost 3 bases. Germline V gene data show CDR1 as SGHRS and CDR2 as YFSETQ. The CDR3 loop spans 16 amino acids. The CDR3 DNA follows: TGCGCCAGCAGCTTGTCTCCCGGGACAGGGGGCTACGAGCAGTACTTC. This sequence encodes CASSLSPGTGGYEQYF.

V usage is TRBV23-1 and J usage is TRBJ1-1; D gene ambiguous. TRBV23-1 is an ORF, with its function uncertain. CDR3 length: 14 residues. Trimming pared 11 bases from V and 0 bases from J, leaving 16 bases between. The CDR3 loop is CARDNGNLNTEAFF. CDR3 DNA: TGCGCCCGGGATAATGGAAACCTGAACACTGAAGCTTTCTTT.

The chain links TRBV10-1 to TRBJ2-1, with TRBD1 matching 7 bases. Trimming at V came to 1 base and at J to 6 bases, leaving 9 bases not matched to a gene. The CDR3 is 16 residues long. Germline lookup yields CDR1 WNHNN and CDR2 SYGVQD (reference sequence). Written as DNA, the CDR3 is TGCGCCAGCAGTGAGTTCACGGGACAGAAACTCAATGAGCAGTTCTTC. Protein: CASSEFTGQKLNEQFF.

A single count supports this clone. The chain carries TRBV28 and TRBJ2-3; 8 bases match TRBD1. Per the germline V gene, CDR1 is MDHEN and CDR2 is SYDVKM. The CDR3 covers 14 residues. Trimming removed 8 bases from V and 1 base from J; junction bases left unmatched: 5. The CDR3 bases are TGTGCCAGCGTACAGGGGGACGGCACAGATACGCAGTATTTT. Protein sequence: CASVQGDGTDTQYF.

The rearrangement joins TRBV4-1 to TRBJ1-4, with a possible D match to TRBD1 (6 bases). Germline-derived CDR1 and CDR2 are MGHRA and YSYEKL. This CDR3 has 12 amino acids. V was clipped by 4 bases and J by 8 bases, with 8 bases between them. CDR3 bases: TGCGCCAGCAGCCGGACAGCAGAAAAACTGTTTTTT. This encodes CASSRTAEKLFF.

The chain joins TRBV29-1 to TRBJ2-1, with TRBD2 as a possible D gene (5 bases). Germline CDR1 reads SQVTM; CDR2 reads ANQGSEA. Trimming cost V 5 bases and J 5 bases, with 10 bases left between them. The CDR3 sequence is 12 residues long. The CDR3 loop is CSVRGLDNEQFF. The CDR3 DNA sequence: TGCAGCGTTCGGGGTCTAGACAATGAGCAGTTCTTC.

The chain carries TRBV6-1 and TRBJ2-3; D possibly corresponds to TRBD1 (6 bases). The CDR3 spans 13 residues. The ends were cut back, 6 bases at V and 2 bases at J, with 9 bases in the middle. Germline V gene lookup returns CDR1 MNHNS and CDR2 SASEGT. CDR3 sequence (DNA): TGTGCCAGCAGACAGGGTGTCACAGATACGCAGTATTTT. Residues: CASRQGVTDTQYF.

The chain links TRBV19 to TRBJ1-2; D is unresolved. Trimming removed 3 bases from V and 1 base from J, with 6 bases in between. Looked up from germline, CDR1 is LNHDA and CDR2 is SQIVND (reference sequence). CDR3 length equals 13 residues. CDR3 nucleotides: TGTGCCAGTAGTATCGCCAGTAACTATGGCTACACCTTC. Residues: CASSIASNYGYTF.

The genes are TRBV29-1 and TRBJ2-7; 9 bases fit TRBD1. The CDR3 has 13 residues. The junction had 4 bases not matched to a gene; V was cut back by 7 bases and J by 0 bases. Germline V lookup: CDR1 SQVTM, CDR2 ANQGSEA. The CDR3 bases are TGCAGCGGGTGGACAGGGGACTCCTACGAGCAGTACTTC. Amino acids: CSGWTGDSYEQYF.

The V call is TRBV13, the J call TRBJ1-5; TRBD1 might be the D (6 bases). The V and J ends lost 6 bases and 4 bases respectively, with 7 bases between them. The CDR3 covers 12 residues. CDR1 is PRHDT, CDR2 FYEKMQ, per germline (reference sequence). CDR3 sequence (DNA): TGTGCCAGCAGTCAGGGGAATCAGCCCCAGCATTTT. This encodes CASSQGNQPQHF.